Listed below are T cell receptor beta chains from one sample, sequenced in a study of shared clonotypes between healthy human individuals. The protocol was immunoSEQ multiplex PCR, while the TCRdb copy is restricted to in-frame clones and leaves out a portion. The sample shows about 2,200,000 clones, 85% to 95% of them seen only once. Sequencing input: naive CD8+ T cells from PBMCs. The receptors shown here come from a man aged 18 to 35 in good health. Some clones in this sample may be carry-over from other donors' samples. The CDR3 runs from the conserved cysteine through the conserved F or W. Each record gives: CDR3 protein, CDR3 DNA, D gene, clone size, J gene, CDR3 length, V gene. A D gene is named only where the DNA matches it firmly. Some rows mark clone size as missing; the rest say once, few, many or name a class of expanded clone.

cdr3_aa: CASSPTGGSTEAFF
cdr3_nt: TGTGCCAGCAGCCCTACAGGGGGTTCCACTGAAGCTTTCTTT
d_call: TRBD1
clone_size: NA
j_call: TRBJ1-1
cdr3_length: 14
v_call: TRBV5-6

cdr3_aa: CASSWSVYRYNEQFF
cdr3_nt: TGTGCCAGCAGTTGGAGCGTGTACCGGTACAATGAGCAGTTCTTC
d_call: NA
clone_size: once
j_call: TRBJ2-1
cdr3_length: 15
v_call: TRBV6-5

cdr3_aa: CASSLATGEYGYTF
cdr3_nt: TGTGCCAGCAGTTTAGCTACAGGAGAATATGGCTACACCTTC
d_call: NA
clone_size: NA
j_call: TRBJ1-2
cdr3_length: 14
v_call: TRBV27

cdr3_aa: CAWSVQGAGKNEQYF
cdr3_nt: TGTGCCTGGAGTGTACAGGGGGCGGGAAAGAACGAGCAGTACTTC
d_call: TRBD1
clone_size: once
j_call: TRBJ2-7
cdr3_length: 15
v_call: TRBV30

cdr3_aa: CASVKARDRQELSVGYTF
cdr3_nt: TGTGCCAGCGTCAAAGCCCGGGACAGACAAGAATTGTCAGTGGGCTACACCTTC
d_call: TRBD1
clone_size: NA
j_call: TRBJ1-2
cdr3_length: 18
v_call: TRBV5-6

cdr3_aa: CASSEPGRYNYGYTF
cdr3_nt: TGTGCCAGCAGTGAACCCGGCAGGTATAACTATGGCTACACCTTC
d_call: NA
clone_size: NA
j_call: TRBJ1-2
cdr3_length: 15
v_call: TRBV2

cdr3_aa: CASSVNFYEQYF
cdr3_nt: TGCGCCAGCAGCGTAAACTTTTACGAGCAGTACTTC
d_call: NA
clone_size: NA
j_call: TRBJ2-7
cdr3_length: 12
v_call: TRBV5-1

cdr3_aa: CASTVLMVLEITEAFF
cdr3_nt: TGTGCCAGCACCGTATTGATGGTATTGGAAATCACTGAAGCTTTCTTT
d_call: NA
clone_size: few
j_call: TRBJ1-1
cdr3_length: 16
v_call: TRBV7-9

cdr3_aa: CASSGLGQGMRDTEAFF
cdr3_nt: TGTGCCAGCAGTGGGCTGGGACAGGGGATGAGGGACACTGAAGCTTTCTTT
d_call: TRBD1
clone_size: once
j_call: TRBJ1-1
cdr3_length: 17
v_call: TRBV2

cdr3_aa: CASSYYRTQETQYF
cdr3_nt: TGTGCCAGCAGTTACTATAGGACTCAAGAGACCCAGTACTTC
d_call: NA
clone_size: NA
j_call: TRBJ2-5
cdr3_length: 14
v_call: TRBV6-5

cdr3_aa: CASSFLAARFNTEAFF
cdr3_nt: NA
d_call: NA
clone_size: NA
j_call: TRBJ1-1
cdr3_length: 16
v_call: TRBV28

cdr3_aa: CASSLGRGWEQFF
cdr3_nt: TGCGCCAGCAGCTTGGGGCGCGGCTGGGAGCAGTTCTTC
d_call: NA
clone_size: once
j_call: TRBJ2-1
cdr3_length: 13
v_call: TRBV5-1

cdr3_aa: CASSQDPSVGEQFF
cdr3_nt: TGCGCCAGCAGCCAAGATCCGAGCGTCGGCGAGCAGTTCTTC
d_call: NA
clone_size: NA
j_call: TRBJ2-1
cdr3_length: 14
v_call: TRBV4-1

cdr3_aa: CSAGTSGYEQYF
cdr3_nt: TGCAGCGCCGGGACTAGCGGCTACGAGCAGTACTTC
d_call: TRBD2
clone_size: NA
j_call: TRBJ2-7
cdr3_length: 12
v_call: TRBV29-1

cdr3_aa: CSVENRDKTLYEQYF
cdr3_nt: TGCAGCGTTGAAAACCGGGACAAGACCCTGTACGAGCAGTACTTC
d_call: NA
clone_size: NA
j_call: TRBJ2-7
cdr3_length: 15
v_call: TRBV29-1

cdr3_aa: CASSKVGAGEDSPLHF
cdr3_nt: TGTGCCAGCAGCAAAGTAGGGGCAGGGGAGGATTCACCCCTCCACTTT
d_call: NA
clone_size: NA
j_call: TRBJ1-6
cdr3_length: 16
v_call: TRBV21-1

cdr3_aa: CATSRDSHAEKLFF
cdr3_nt: TGTGCCACCAGCAGAGACAGCCACGCTGAAAAACTGTTTTTT
d_call: NA
clone_size: NA
j_call: TRBJ1-4
cdr3_length: 14
v_call: TRBV15

cdr3_aa: CASSFGGDNEQFF
cdr3_nt: TGTGCCAGCAGCTTTGGGGGTGACAATGAGCAGTTCTTC
d_call: NA
clone_size: NA
j_call: TRBJ2-1
cdr3_length: 13
v_call: TRBV7-6

cdr3_aa: CASSLDGVGETQYF
cdr3_nt: TGTGCCAGCAGCTTAGATGGGGTTGGAGAGACCCAGTACTTC
d_call: NA
clone_size: NA
j_call: TRBJ2-5
cdr3_length: 14
v_call: TRBV7-9

cdr3_aa: CASSGGNPYEQYF
cdr3_nt: TGTGCCAGCAGCGGGGGGAATCCCTACGAGCAGTACTTC
d_call: TRBD2
clone_size: NA
j_call: TRBJ2-7
cdr3_length: 13
v_call: TRBV19

cdr3_aa: CASSNLQVSGNTIYF
cdr3_nt: TGTGCCAGCAGCAACCTACAGGTCTCTGGAAACACCATATATTTT
d_call: NA
clone_size: NA
j_call: TRBJ1-3
cdr3_length: 15
v_call: TRBV7-9

cdr3_aa: CASSLTRRGKAGELFF
cdr3_nt: TGTGCCAGCAGCTTAACTCGTCGGGGTAAAGCCGGGGAGCTGTTTTTT
d_call: NA
clone_size: NA
j_call: TRBJ2-2
cdr3_length: 16
v_call: TRBV7-3

cdr3_aa: CASSEEPGQGIYGYTF
cdr3_nt: TGTGCCAGCAGTGAGGAACCGGGACAGGGTATCTATGGCTACACCTTC
d_call: TRBD1
clone_size: NA
j_call: TRBJ1-2
cdr3_length: 16
v_call: TRBV6-1

cdr3_aa: CASSQSGSGYTEAFF
cdr3_nt: TGCGCCAGCAGCCAATCCGGAAGCGGGTACACTGAAGCTTTCTTT
d_call: NA
clone_size: NA
j_call: TRBJ1-1
cdr3_length: 15
v_call: TRBV4-1

cdr3_aa: CASSQDLAGLEETQYF
cdr3_nt: TGCGCCAGCAGCCAAGATTTAGCGGGATTAGAAGAGACCCAGTACTTC
d_call: TRBD2
clone_size: NA
j_call: TRBJ2-5
cdr3_length: 16
v_call: TRBV4-1

cdr3_aa: CASSLYGQIDEQFF
cdr3_nt: TGTGCCAGCAGTTTATACGGACAAATAGATGAGCAGTTCTTC
d_call: NA
clone_size: NA
j_call: TRBJ2-1
cdr3_length: 14
v_call: TRBV27

cdr3_aa: CASSFGPRAITEAFF
cdr3_nt: TGTGCCAGCAGTTTTGGCCCCCGGGCTATCACTGAAGCTTTCTTT
d_call: NA
clone_size: NA
j_call: TRBJ1-1
cdr3_length: 15
v_call: TRBV6-5

cdr3_aa: CATSRDRGNQPQHF
cdr3_nt: TGTGCCACCAGCAGAGATCGCGGCAATCAGCCCCAGCATTTT
d_call: NA
clone_size: NA
j_call: TRBJ1-5
cdr3_length: 14
v_call: TRBV15

cdr3_aa: CASSPWTGYNEQFF
cdr3_nt: TGTGCCAGCAGCCCGTGGACAGGCTACAATGAGCAGTTCTTC
d_call: TRBD1
clone_size: NA
j_call: TRBJ2-1
cdr3_length: 14
v_call: TRBV7-9

cdr3_aa: CASSQINNEQFF
cdr3_nt: TGTGCCAGCAGCCAAATAAACAATGAGCAGTTCTTC
d_call: NA
clone_size: few
j_call: TRBJ2-1
cdr3_length: 12
v_call: TRBV14

cdr3_aa: CASSLVQGLDGYTF
cdr3_nt: TGTGCCAGCAGCTTAGTACAGGGTTTGGATGGCTACACCTTC
d_call: NA
clone_size: NA
j_call: TRBJ1-2
cdr3_length: 14
v_call: TRBV7-2

cdr3_aa: CASSLRGSLLYEQYF
cdr3_nt: TGTGCCAGCAGTTTACGAGGGAGCTTACTCTACGAGCAGTACTTC
d_call: NA
clone_size: NA
j_call: TRBJ2-7
cdr3_length: 15
v_call: TRBV27

cdr3_aa: CASSLAGGETQYF
cdr3_nt: TGTGCCAGCAGCTTAGCGGGAGGCGAGACCCAGTACTTC
d_call: NA
clone_size: NA
j_call: TRBJ2-5
cdr3_length: 13
v_call: TRBV7-9

cdr3_aa: CASMVHRGLTGELFF
cdr3_nt: TGCGCCAGCATGGTACACAGGGGACTTACCGGGGAGCTGTTTTTT
d_call: NA
clone_size: NA
j_call: TRBJ2-2
cdr3_length: 15
v_call: TRBV5-1

cdr3_aa: CSVDGTGTDTEAFF
cdr3_nt: TGCAGCGTTGATGGGACAGGGACAGACACTGAAGCTTTCTTT
d_call: TRBD1
clone_size: NA
j_call: TRBJ1-1
cdr3_length: 14
v_call: TRBV29-1

cdr3_aa: CASSVGVADTYNEQFF
cdr3_nt: TGTGCCAGCAGCGTAGGGGTAGCGGATACCTACAATGAGCAGTTCTTC
d_call: NA
clone_size: NA
j_call: TRBJ2-1
cdr3_length: 16
v_call: TRBV9

cdr3_aa: CASSVAGTRDEQFF
cdr3_nt: TGTGCCAGCAGCGTAGCCGGGACTAGGGATGAGCAGTTCTTC
d_call: TRBD2
clone_size: NA
j_call: TRBJ2-1
cdr3_length: 14
v_call: TRBV9

cdr3_aa: CASSLESGIVGNTGELFF
cdr3_nt: TGTGCCAGCAGCTTGGAGTCAGGGATAGTGGGGAACACCGGGGAGCTGTTTTTT
d_call: NA
clone_size: NA
j_call: TRBJ2-2
cdr3_length: 18
v_call: TRBV5-6

cdr3_aa: CASSLYAGTQETQYF
cdr3_nt: TGTGCCAGCAGTTTATATGCGGGTACACAAGAGACCCAGTACTTC
d_call: NA
clone_size: NA
j_call: TRBJ2-5
cdr3_length: 15
v_call: TRBV27

cdr3_aa: CASSQVIESTDTQYF
cdr3_nt: TGCGCCAGCAGCCAAGTTATAGAGAGCACAGATACGCAGTATTTT
d_call: NA
clone_size: NA
j_call: TRBJ2-3
cdr3_length: 15
v_call: TRBV4-1

cdr3_aa: CASKSTGLAVYNEQFF
cdr3_nt: TGTGCCAGCAAGAGTACCGGACTAGCGGTCTACAATGAGCAGTTCTTC
d_call: TRBD2
clone_size: NA
j_call: TRBJ2-1
cdr3_length: 16
v_call: TRBV28

cdr3_aa: CASSLLQGNAYEQYF
cdr3_nt: TGTGCCAGCAGCTTACTACAGGGTAACGCCTACGAGCAGTACTTC
d_call: NA
clone_size: NA
j_call: TRBJ2-7
cdr3_length: 15
v_call: TRBV7-9

cdr3_aa: CASSLSYNEQFF
cdr3_nt: TGTGCCAGCAGCTTGAGCTACAATGAGCAGTTCTTC
d_call: NA
clone_size: NA
j_call: TRBJ2-1
cdr3_length: 12
v_call: TRBV7-9

cdr3_aa: CASSGEENYQPQHF
cdr3_nt: TGTGCCAGCAGCGGTGAGGAGAATTATCAGCCCCAGCATTTT
d_call: NA
clone_size: NA
j_call: TRBJ1-5
cdr3_length: 14
v_call: TRBV7-8

cdr3_aa: CASSISRRGDYGYTF
cdr3_nt: TGTGCCAGTAGTATCAGTCGGCGGGGGGACTATGGCTACACCTTC
d_call: NA
clone_size: few
j_call: TRBJ1-2
cdr3_length: 15
v_call: TRBV19

cdr3_aa: CATPGDRETGELFF
cdr3_nt: TGTGCCACCCCAGGGGACAGGGAGACCGGGGAGCTGTTTTTT
d_call: TRBD1
clone_size: NA
j_call: TRBJ2-2
cdr3_length: 14
v_call: TRBV7-6

cdr3_aa: CASSLTGTAPEAFF
cdr3_nt: TGCGCCAGCAGCTTGACCGGGACAGCCCCTGAAGCTTTCTTT
d_call: TRBD1
clone_size: NA
j_call: TRBJ1-1
cdr3_length: 14
v_call: TRBV5-1

cdr3_aa: CASSLKRQGADTQYF
cdr3_nt: TGTGCCAGCAGCTTGAAGCGACAGGGGGCAGATACGCAGTATTTT
d_call: TRBD1
clone_size: NA
j_call: TRBJ2-3
cdr3_length: 15
v_call: TRBV5-6

cdr3_aa: CASSLSRVGSNQPQHF
cdr3_nt: TGTGCCAGCAGTTTATCGCGGGTCGGTAGCAATCAGCCCCAGCATTTT
d_call: NA
clone_size: NA
j_call: TRBJ1-5
cdr3_length: 16
v_call: TRBV27

cdr3_aa: CASSIPGGADTQYF
cdr3_nt: TGTGCCAGCAGCATACCGGGGGGGGCAGATACGCAGTATTTT
d_call: TRBD2
clone_size: NA
j_call: TRBJ2-3
cdr3_length: 14
v_call: TRBV6-5

cdr3_aa: CASSHFLPVGGYTF
cdr3_nt: TGTGCCAGCAGCCACTTCCTCCCCGTGGGGGGCTACACCTTC
d_call: NA
clone_size: NA
j_call: TRBJ1-2
cdr3_length: 14
v_call: TRBV5-4

cdr3_aa: CASSDSASGNSYEQYF
cdr3_nt: TGTGCCAGCAGTGACTCGGCTAGCGGAAACTCCTACGAGCAGTACTTC
d_call: TRBD2
clone_size: NA
j_call: TRBJ2-7
cdr3_length: 16
v_call: TRBV2

cdr3_aa: CASSLSQMGGYTF
cdr3_nt: TGTGCCAGCAGTTTATCCCAGATGGGAGGCTACACCTTC
d_call: NA
clone_size: NA
j_call: TRBJ1-2
cdr3_length: 13
v_call: TRBV27

cdr3_aa: CASSAYRGGARSEAFF
cdr3_nt: TGTGCCAGCAGTGCCTACAGGGGCGGGGCCAGGTCTGAAGCTTTCTTT
d_call: TRBD1
clone_size: NA
j_call: TRBJ1-1
cdr3_length: 16
v_call: TRBV6-1

cdr3_aa: CASSRVGGYEQYF
cdr3_nt: TGTGCCAGCAGTCGGGTTGGGGGCTACGAGCAGTACTTC
d_call: NA
clone_size: NA
j_call: TRBJ2-7
cdr3_length: 13
v_call: TRBV11-3

cdr3_aa: CASSSPFSGVSYEQYF
cdr3_nt: TGTGCCAGCAGTTCCCCCTTCAGCGGGGTATCCTACGAGCAGTACTTC
d_call: TRBD2
clone_size: NA
j_call: TRBJ2-7
cdr3_length: 16
v_call: TRBV28

cdr3_aa: CAWSVGDRDQPQHF
cdr3_nt: TGTGCCTGGAGTGTAGGGGACAGAGATCAGCCCCAGCATTTT
d_call: TRBD1
clone_size: few
j_call: TRBJ1-5
cdr3_length: 14
v_call: TRBV30

cdr3_aa: CASSQAVLAGVETQYF
cdr3_nt: TGTGCCAGCAGCCAAGCTGTGCTAGCGGGAGTAGAGACCCAGTACTTC
d_call: TRBD2
clone_size: NA
j_call: TRBJ2-5
cdr3_length: 16
v_call: TRBV14

cdr3_aa: CASSSRQGVNTEAFF
cdr3_nt: TGTGCCAGCAGCTCTCGACAGGGAGTGAACACTGAAGCTTTCTTT
d_call: TRBD1
clone_size: NA
j_call: TRBJ1-1
cdr3_length: 15
v_call: TRBV11-2

cdr3_aa: CASSLGVGGELFF
cdr3_nt: TGCGCCAGCAGCTTGGGTGTCGGCGGGGAGCTGTTTTTT
d_call: NA
clone_size: few
j_call: TRBJ2-2
cdr3_length: 13
v_call: TRBV5-1